This T cell receptor (beta chain) was identified in a study of blood T cells in healthy people across ages. There are 12 residues in the CDR3. The V end was cut by 7 bases, the J end by 7 bases, with 17 bases between. The germline V gene encodes CDR1 SQVTM and CDR2 ANQGSEA. Study observations and caveats: Donor CMV status was unknown, possibly confounding expanded clonotype changes.

Primed by a sample-barcoded 5' primer and a J-beta primer mix, a second PCR proceeded for 7 to 11 cycles. One entry per CDR3 protein results from TCRdb running MiXCR on the 5' RACE reads. The table lists around 1.5 million distinct CDR3 sequences, 35% to 45% of them singletons. This clonotype was seen more than once but under ten times. Its cognate antigen is unknown. The receptor was derived from a woman younger than 35 in good health. The sample was blood. The gene calls are TRBV29-1 and TRBJ2-7, with D maybe TRBD2 (5 bases). CDR3 region: CSGREPTGEQYF. DNA of the CDR3: TGCAGCGGTAGGGAGCCCACGGGAGAGCAGTACTTC.